The clone carrying this T cell receptor (beta chain) occurred many times. This entry is derived from a study of response to subunit inactivated influenza vaccine. TCRdb re-called the RT-PCR reads with MiXCR, one entry per CDR3 protein. The data hold more than 700,000 distinct CDR3 sequences, with approximately 21% observed a single time. This clonotype originated in a man aged 45-60 years who received an inactivated influenza vaccine. Sequenced material: PBMCs from blood, taken 4 to 6 days after vaccination.

This CDR3 reads CASSPPGRRLEAFF. CDR3 bases: TGTGCCAGCTCACCACCGGGACGGCGGCTAGAAGCTTTCTTT. The genes are TRBV18 and TRBJ1-1, with TRBD1 as a possible D gene (5 bases). This CDR3 is 14 amino acids long. Per the germline V gene, CDR1 is KGHSH and CDR2 is LQKENI. V gave up 0 bases and J gave up 8 bases, with 13 bases separating them.